Listed below are T cell receptor beta chains from one sample, sequenced in a study of cytomegalovirus exposure and HLA in healthy donors. Libraries were prepared by immunoSEQ multiplex PCR; TCRdb keeps only in-frame clonotypes and omits some of them. The table lists around 300,000 clones, roughly 90% of them singletons. Sequencing used PBMCs. All receptors derive from a woman aged 18 to 35 in good health and CMV-seronegative. CDR3s include the opening cysteine and the closing phenylalanine or tryptophan.

v_gene | CDR3aa
TRBV5-4 | CASSLDRVGGNTIYF
TRBV7-7 | CASSLGAFQETQYF
TRBV5-4 | CASSRTGYEQYF
TRBV5-4 | CASSLGPRGTEAFF
TRBV11-1 | CASSLSIFGGYRQPQHF
TRBV14 | CASSQDRRDSFSGANVLTF
TRBV28 | CASSPGTSGNHEQFF
TRBV20-1 | CSATNLDEQYF
TRBV30 | CAWSRTGGNNSPLHF
TRBV19 | CASSIGLAGRYNEQFF
TRBV14 | CASSRDTPYEQYF
TRBV5-1 | CASSLGVRAGGEDTQYF
TRBV6-5 | CASSYKGSSYNSPLHF
TRBV6-5 | CASSPTSGGDEQYF
TRBV4-3 | CASSQVSATGQGPLLETQYF
TRBV11-2 | CASSLVHSGSGEQFF
TRBV2 | CASTSRLAGVGGTDTQYF
TRBV7-9 | CASSLGDYGYTF
TRBV6-4 | CASSPWGLAGRSSYEQYF
TRBV5-1 | CASSLAEGRVLHQPQHF